These T cell receptor beta chains were read from a single sample in a study of T cells expressing NK-cell markers. Following a re-call of the 5' RACE reads, TCRdb has one entry per CDR3 protein and lacks DNA. The sample data list around 380,000 distinct CDR3 sequences. The sequenced material came from blood T cells: a sorted CD56 or NKG2C T cell subset, CD4+ or CD8+ T cells, or bulk PBMC T cells (not recorded which). The receptor set was obtained from a woman between 45 and 65 years old in good health. CDR3s include the opening cysteine and the closing phenylalanine or tryptophan.

v_gene: TRBV6-5; len: 16; j_gene: TRBJ1-3; CDR3aa: CASSYSPVTWGNTIYF
v_gene: TRBV6-2/TRBV6-3; len: 15; j_gene: TRBJ1-5; CDR3aa: CASRGQERTNQPQHF
v_gene: TRBV24-1; len: 13; j_gene: TRBJ2-1; CDR3aa: CATSERDRESQFF
v_gene: TRBV10-2; len: 15; j_gene: TRBJ2-1; CDR3aa: CASSEEGVAYNEQFF
v_gene: TRBV25-1; len: 13; j_gene: TRBJ1-1; CDR3aa: CASSDQRNTEAFF
v_gene: TRBV29-1; len: 12; j_gene: TRBJ1-3; CDR3aa: CSVTGPGNTIYF
v_gene: TRBV7-3; len: 17; j_gene: TRBJ2-7; CDR3aa: CASSLTGLAGGDYEQYF
v_gene: TRBV5-1; len: 15; j_gene: TRBJ2-5; CDR3aa: CASRRRSGYQETQYF
v_gene: TRBV7-9; len: 13; j_gene: TRBJ2-7; CDR3aa: CASSPGQRYEQYF
v_gene: TRBV20-1; len: 11; j_gene: TRBJ2-5; CDR3aa: CSARGRETQYF
v_gene: TRBV5-1; len: 15; j_gene: TRBJ2-3; CDR3aa: CASVDLASSTDTQYF
v_gene: TRBV12-3/TRBV12-4; len: 15; j_gene: TRBJ2-1; CDR3aa: CASSLFGGRRNEQFF
v_gene: TRBV10-1; len: 11; j_gene: TRBJ1-1; CDR3aa: CASKTTPLAFF
v_gene: TRBV10-3; len: 15; j_gene: TRBJ2-5; CDR3aa: CAISVTAGGEETQYF
v_gene: TRBV6-1; len: 14; j_gene: TRBJ1-1; CDR3aa: CASSERRRGTEAFF
v_gene: TRBV20-1; len: 15; j_gene: TRBJ2-4; CDR3aa: CSAVNSAVSKNIQYF
v_gene: TRBV3-1; len: 16; j_gene: TRBJ2-3; CDR3aa: CASTPGLARSTDTQYF
v_gene: TRBV7-3; len: 14; j_gene: TRBJ2-3; CDR3aa: CASTPGRPTDTQYF
v_gene: TRBV14; len: 15; j_gene: TRBJ1-1; CDR3aa: CASSLLTTKNTEAFF
v_gene: TRBV4-1; len: 12; j_gene: TRBJ1-6; CDR3aa: CASSQDVTPLHF
v_gene: TRBV5-6; len: 16; j_gene: TRBJ1-2; CDR3aa: CASSPTIMLGNYGYTF
v_gene: TRBV5-1; len: 15; j_gene: TRBJ2-2; CDR3aa: CASTQTRSNTGELFF
v_gene: TRBV4-2; len: 18; j_gene: TRBJ2-5; CDR3aa: CASSRPGLAGVIQETQYF
v_gene: TRBV6-6; len: 14; j_gene: TRBJ2-2; CDR3aa: CASSTGVNTGELFF
v_gene: TRBV11-2; len: 12; j_gene: TRBJ1-1; CDR3aa: CASSPTGDEAFF
v_gene: TRBV5-1; len: 15; j_gene: TRBJ1-1; CDR3aa: CASTRGSGMDTEAFF
v_gene: TRBV9; len: 15; j_gene: TRBJ1-2; CDR3aa: CASSVARGQTYGYTF
v_gene: TRBV5-1; len: 13; j_gene: TRBJ1-6; CDR3aa: CASSVAYGSPLHF
v_gene: TRBV11-2; len: 16; j_gene: TRBJ1-1; CDR3aa: CASSSFPRGMNTEAFF
v_gene: TRBV29-1; len: 13; j_gene: TRBJ2-5; CDR3aa: CSVPLAGPKTQYF
v_gene: TRBV3-1; len: 16; j_gene: TRBJ2-7; CDR3aa: CASSPLRPSGSYEQYF
v_gene: TRBV28; len: 12; j_gene: TRBJ2-5; CDR3aa: CASTSGRETQYF
v_gene: TRBV25-1; len: 15; j_gene: TRBJ2-2; CDR3aa: CASSESGSATGELFF
v_gene: TRBV6-1; len: 11; j_gene: TRBJ2-7; CDR3aa: CASQRDYEQYF
v_gene: TRBV27; len: 17; j_gene: TRBJ2-6; CDR3aa: CASSRQVASSGANVLTF
v_gene: TRBV20-1; len: 14; j_gene: TRBJ1-1; CDR3aa: CSARSGVAPTEAFF
v_gene: TRBV7-3; len: 15; j_gene: TRBJ2-1; CDR3aa: CASSTGGGSYNEQFF
v_gene: TRBV12-3/TRBV12-4; len: 15; j_gene: TRBJ2-1; CDR3aa: CASSKAGQGGKKQFF
v_gene: TRBV7-9; len: 14; j_gene: TRBJ2-7; CDR3aa: CASSNTSGRPEQYF
v_gene: TRBV29-1; len: 12; j_gene: TRBJ2-2; CDR3aa: CSVQGFPGELFF
v_gene: TRBV6-5; len: 15; j_gene: TRBJ2-5; CDR3aa: CASRTGPRTKETQYF
v_gene: TRBV20-1; len: 18; j_gene: TRBJ2-3; CDR3aa: CSARVQLLEGWGTDTQYF
v_gene: TRBV5-1; len: 13; j_gene: TRBJ1-5; CDR3aa: CASSPGPNQPQHF
v_gene: TRBV30; len: 15; j_gene: TRBJ2-7; CDR3aa: CAWSFLGTVTYEQYF
v_gene: TRBV3-1; len: 16; j_gene: TRBJ2-1; CDR3aa: CASSQGADSSYNEQFF